This entry lists 27 T cell receptor beta chains sequenced from one sample in a study of T cell repertoires in cytomegalovirus infection. TCRdb used MiXCR to reprocess the reads, holding one entry per CDR3 protein. The data contain a few hundred thousand distinct CDR3 sequences, roughly 16% of them singletons. Sequenced material: PBMCs. Receptors were obtained from a human donor in good health (CMV status not recorded). Some clones in this sample may be carry-over from other donors' samples.

This clonotype was counted a few times. This sequence joins TRBV4-1 and TRBJ1-3; the D is unclear. The CDR3 consists of 16 residues. V lost 4 bases, J lost 0 bases, and 13 bases lay in between. Germline CDR1 MGHRA, CDR2 YSYEKL. The DNA of the CDR3 is TGCGCCAGCAGCCGCGGCGGGTTGAGCTCTGGAAACACCATATATTTT. This translates into CASSRGGLSSGNTIYF.

The V and J genes are TRBV5-5 and TRBJ1-1, with a tentative D call TRBD1 (5 bases). The CDR3 is 15 residues long. Germline-derived CDR1 and CDR2 are SGHKS and YYEKEE (reference sequence). Trimming took off 0 bases at V and 0 bases at J, with 9 bases between the two ends. Written as DNA, the CDR3 is TGTGCCAGCAGCTTGGTTGGGGCAGTGAACACTGAAGCTTTCTTT. Its translation is CASSLVGAVNTEAFF.

The V gene is TRBV4-1, the J gene TRBJ2-4, with D tentatively TRBD1 (5 bases). With 0 bases removed from V and 1 base from J, the gap between germline ends came to 13 bases. From germline, CDR1 is MGHRA and CDR2 YSYEKL. The CDR3 consists of 17 residues. In DNA form, the CDR3 reads TGCGCCAGCAGCCAAGATGCCGGCAGGGTGGCCAAAAACATTCAGTACTTC. Translation: CASSQDAGRVAKNIQYF.

This clonotype was observed many times. The rearrangement links TRBV18 to TRBJ2-3; TRBD1 or TRBD2 may be the D gene (6 bases each). Deletions cut 6 bases from V and 2 bases from J, with 15 bases between. The germline V gene encodes CDR1 KGHSH and CDR2 LQKENI. This CDR3 is built from 15 residues. The CDR3 region has the DNA TGTGCCAGCTCGCCCCGGGGGCAGGTCACAGATACGCAGTATTTT. Encoded protein: CASSPRGQVTDTQYF.

This clonotype appeared many times. The chain uses TRBV7-2 and TRBJ2-7, with TRBD1 matching over 7 bases. Looked up from germline, CDR1 is SGHTA and CDR2 is FQGNSA. There are 16 residues in the CDR3. J lost 0 bases, V lost 0 bases, and 5 bases had no gene match. The CDR3 sequence is CASSLAGTVSSYEQYF. The CDR3 DNA follows: TGTGCCAGCAGCTTAGCCGGGACAGTGAGCTCCTACGAGCAGTACTTC.

The chain joins TRBV6-5 to TRBJ2-3; 14 positions match TRBD2. CDR1 and CDR2 (germline): MNHEY, SVGAGI. J gave up 3 bases and V 6 bases, and 8 bases lay outside the gene matches. CDR3 length: 17 amino acids. CDR3 region: CASRRLAGGPGTDTQYF. DNA for the CDR3: TGTGCCAGCAGACGACTAGCGGGGGGGCCCGGGACAGATACGCAGTATTTT.

V usage is TRBV6-5 and J usage is TRBJ2-7; tentatively, D is TRBD1 (7 bases). Germline V gene data show CDR1 as MNHEY and CDR2 as SVGAGI. The V and J ends lost 0 bases and 2 bases respectively, with 11 bases between them. The CDR3 totals 15 residues. The CDR3 bases are TGTGCCAGCAGTTACTCGGGGGGACAGACCTACGAGCAGTACTTC. It yields the protein CASSYSGGQTYEQYF.

This clonotype was detected ten times or more. The V gene is TRBV7-8, the J gene TRBJ2-5; 11 nucleotides match TRBD2. This CDR3 is built from 17 residues. Germline V lookup: CDR1 SGHVS, CDR2 FQNEAQ. V trimming: 5 bases; J trimming: 4 bases; junction bases outside the gene matches: 12. In DNA form, the CDR3 reads TGTGCCAGCAGCCCTTTATTCCTAGCGGGGGGCTTAGAGACCCAGTACTTC. Its translation is CASSPLFLAGGLETQYF.

This clonotype has at least ten counts. The chain links TRBV12-3 or TRBV12-4 to TRBJ2-6; TRBD1 matches 11 bases. V dropped 5 bases and J dropped 0; count of bases not matched to a gene: 15. The CDR3 has 21 residues. The DNA of the CDR3 is TGTGCCAGCAGTCCACGGGACAGGGGGTTATACCTTAGCTCTGGGGCCAACGTCCTGACTTTC. As protein: CASSPRDRGLYLSSGANVLTF.

This clonotype was counted many times. The J gene is TRBJ2-7, the V gene TRBV7-6; the match to TRBD1 covers 8 bases. Per the germline V gene, CDR1 is SGHVS and CDR2 is FNYEAQ. The CDR3 contains 17 residues. J gave up 2 bases and V 5 bases, and 14 bases lay outside the gene matches. The CDR3 region has the DNA TGTGCCAGCAGCCTAACCGCCGCCCGGACAGGGACCTACGAGCAGTACTTC. It encodes CASSLTAARTGTYEQYF.

The chain links TRBV29-1 to TRBJ2-3; no clear D gene. Trimming shortened V by 3 bases and J by 6 bases, and 13 bases separated the two germline ends. Germline-derived CDR1 and CDR2 are SQVTM and ANQGSEA. This CDR3 region has 13 residues. CDR3 protein: CSVEPPGPDTQYF. CDR3 in DNA: TGCAGCGTTGAGCCCCCCGGGCCGGATACGCAGTATTTT.

This clonotype showed up many times. The chain uses TRBV12-3 or TRBV12-4 and TRBJ1-3; D call uncertain. The CDR3 runs 14 residues. V was clipped by 2 bases and J by 5 bases, with 10 bases between them. The CDR3 here is CASSLSRVRNTIYF. The DNA for the CDR3 is TGTGCCAGCAGTTTATCTCGGGTGAGAAACACCATATATTTT.

This clonotype was seen only a few times. The chain recombines TRBV11-2 with TRBJ2-7; D perhaps matches TRBD2 (6 bases). CDR1 and CDR2 (germline): SGHAT, FQNNGV. The CDR3 loop spans 15 amino acids. Trimming took off 1 base at V and 1 base at J, with 11 bases between the two ends. The DNA of the CDR3 is TGTGCCAGCAGCTTAGCCGGGACTCGTTCCTACGAGCAGTACTTC. It specifies CASSLAGTRSYEQYF. Complete variable domain (other parts from reference TRBV11-2 and TRBJ2-7): EAGVAQSPRYKIIEKRQSVAFWCNPISGHATLYWYQQILGQGPKLLIQFQNNGVVDDSQLPKDRFSAERLKGVDSTLKIQPAKLEDSAVYLCASSLAGTRSYEQYFGPGTRLTVT.

The sample holds a few counts of this clonotype. V usage is TRBV14 and J usage is TRBJ2-3; TRBD2 agrees at 9 bases. This CDR3 is 16 amino acids long. Germline V gene sequence: CDR1 SGHDN, CDR2 FVKESK. Losses at the gene ends were 1 base for V and 6 bases for J; bases not matched to a gene: 8. Here the CDR3 DNA reads TGTGCCAGCAGCCAAGTTCGCGGGGGGGCCCTGGATACGCAGTATTTT. Encoded protein: CASSQVRGGALDTQYF.

V gene TRBV5-6 combines with J gene TRBJ1-1, with 9 bases fitting TRBD1. Germline CDR1 is SGHDT and CDR2 is YYEEEE. The CDR3 has 15 residues. Trimming cost V 4 bases and J 5 bases; bases outside gene matches: 9. CDR3 region: CASSKTGGVWTEAFF. CDR3 nucleotide sequence: TGTGCCAGCAGCAAAACAGGGGGCGTTTGGACTGAAGCTTTCTTT.

There are many counts of this clonotype. This rearrangement joins TRBV28 to TRBJ2-7, with TRBD1 matching over 7 bases. The CDR3 runs 15 residues. V trimming: 5 bases; J trimming: 7 bases; junction bases outside the gene matches: 14. The germline CDR1 and CDR2 sequences are MDHEN and SYDVKM. CDR3 region: CASSPHTGTAGEQYF. The DNA for the CDR3 is TGTGCCAGCAGTCCACACACCGGGACAGCTGGGGAGCAGTACTTC. Supplemented by reference TRBV28 and TRBJ2-7, the full variable domain reads DVKVTQSSRYLVKRTGEKVFLECVQDMDHENMFWYRQDPGLGLRLIYFSYDVKMKEKGDIPEGYSVSREKKERFSLILESASTNQTSMYLCASSPHTGTAGEQYFGPGTRLTVT.

This clonotype was counted many times. The chain carries TRBV7-8 and TRBJ1-5, with D unclear. The CDR3 has 16 residues. Trimming took off 1 base at V and 1 base at J, with 11 bases between the two ends. In germline, CDR1 is SGHVS, CDR2 FQNEAQ. The DNA for the CDR3 is TGTGCCAGCAGCTTAGTATCTACAGTGAGCAATCAGCCCCAGCATTTT. Translation: CASSLVSTVSNQPQHF.

The V gene is TRBV7-3, the J gene TRBJ2-2; unclear D gene. The CDR3 runs to 12 residues. Trimming stripped 2 bases from V and 7 bases from J, with 5 bases between. The germline CDR1 and CDR2 sequences are SGHTA and FQGTGA. In DNA, the CDR3 is TGTGCCAGCAGCTTAGACATCGGGGAGCTGTTTTTT. Its translation is CASSLDIGELFF.

This clonotype has at least ten counts. V is TRBV11-2 and J is TRBJ2-5; D remains unclear. The CDR3 has 13 residues. Germline-derived CDR1 and CDR2 are SGHAT and FQNNGV. V gave up 5 bases and J gave up 5 bases, with 12 bases separating them. CDR3 loop: CASSPAGTETQYF. For the CDR3, the DNA is TGTGCCAGCAGCCCCGCCGGAACGGAGACCCAGTACTTC.

The rearrangement links TRBV29-1 to TRBJ2-1; 8 bases match TRBD1. The germline gives CDR1 SQVTM, CDR2 ANQGSEA. The CDR3 has 12 amino acids. V trimming: 6 bases; J trimming: 9 bases; junction bases outside the gene matches: 7. The CDR3 DNA reads TGCAGCGTCAGGACAGGGCTCGTTGAGCAGTTCTTC. It is translated as CSVRTGLVEQFF.

This clonotype was observed a handful of times. This chain links TRBV18 with TRBJ1-1, with D unclear. The CDR3 consists of 15 residues. V lost 1 base and J lost 1, with 10 bases in between. Germline V gene data show CDR1 as KGHSH and CDR2 as LQKENI. Written as DNA, the CDR3 is TGTGCCAGCTCACCACTGGCAGTACAGAACACTGAAGCTTTCTTT. Amino acid sequence: CASSPLAVQNTEAFF. Full variable domain (outside the CDR3, taken from reference TRBV18 and TRBJ1-1): NAGVMQNPRHLVRRRGQEARLRCSPMKGHSHVYWYRQLPEEGLKFMVYLQKENIIDESGMPKERFSAEFPKEGPSILRIQQVVRGDSAAYFCASSPLAVQNTEAFFGQGTRLTVV.

Many counts were recorded for this clonotype. The genes are TRBV7-2 and TRBJ2-2; D may match TRBD1 or TRBD2 (5 bases each). The CDR3 is 16 amino acids. Germline V lookup: CDR1 SGHTA, CDR2 FQGNSA. Trimming took 5 bases from V and 6 from J, leaving 19 bases between them. CDR3 bases: TGTGCCAGCAGCGCCGCCGGGACGGTCTACTCCGGGGAGCTGTTTTTT. Amino acids: CASSAAGTVYSGELFF. The whole variable domain, remainder taken from reference TRBV7-2 and TRBJ2-2, is GAGVSQSPSNKVTEKGKDVELRCDPISGHTALYWYRQSLGQGLEFLIYFQGNSAPDKSGLPSDRFSAERTGGSVSTLTIQRTQQEDSAVYLCASSAAGTVYSGELFFGEGSRLTVL.

This chain links TRBV7-2 with TRBJ1-2, with D tentatively TRBD1 (6 bases). The CDR3 spans 14 residues. V was cut by 0 bases and J by 7 bases, with 12 bases left in between. Germline V gives CDR1 SGHTA, CDR2 FQGNSA. This chain's CDR3 is CASSLAIGGSGYTF. CDR3 coding DNA: TGTGCCAGCAGCTTAGCGATTGGGGGCTCTGGCTACACCTTC.

The V call is TRBV11-2, the J call TRBJ1-3; 7 bases agree with TRBD1. Germline-derived CDR1 and CDR2 are SGHAT and FQNNGV. CDR3 length: 16 residues. V was clipped by 0 bases and J by 7 bases; unmatched bases: 9. CDR3 sequence reads: CASSLDAGTVWNTIYF. The CDR3 region has the DNA TGTGCCAGCAGCTTAGATGCCGGGACAGTTTGGAACACCATATATTTT.

This clonotype was seen at least ten times. This chain joins TRBV15 and TRBJ1-4; D remains ambiguous. Germline-derived CDR1 and CDR2 are LNHNV and YYDKDF (reference sequence). The V and J ends lost 5 bases and 4 bases respectively, with 8 bases between them. The CDR3 is 13 residues long. CDR3: CATSWKLNEKLFF. DNA for the CDR3: TGTGCCACCAGCTGGAAGCTTAATGAAAAACTGTTTTTT.

This clonotype was observed many times. The V and J genes are TRBV24-1 and TRBJ2-2; 7 positions match TRBD2. The V gene end was trimmed by 4 bases and the J gene end by 1 base; junction bases not matched to a gene: 2. From germline, CDR1 is KGHDR and CDR2 SFDVKD. The CDR3 totals 15 residues. The CDR3: CATSESSGNTGELFF. CDR3 nucleotides: TGTGCCACCAGTGAGTCTAGCGGGAACACCGGGGAGCTGTTTTTT.

The CDR3 DNA follows: TGTGCCATCAGTGAGTCCACGGGAGGGGAGACCCAGTACTTC. Amino acids: CAISESTGGETQYF. The genes are TRBV10-3 and TRBJ2-5; 8 bases line up with TRBD2. This CDR3 is built from 14 residues. Germline V gene lookup returns CDR1 ENHRY and CDR2 SYGVKD. V shed 0 bases, J shed 5 bases, and the junction held 2 bases outside the gene matches.